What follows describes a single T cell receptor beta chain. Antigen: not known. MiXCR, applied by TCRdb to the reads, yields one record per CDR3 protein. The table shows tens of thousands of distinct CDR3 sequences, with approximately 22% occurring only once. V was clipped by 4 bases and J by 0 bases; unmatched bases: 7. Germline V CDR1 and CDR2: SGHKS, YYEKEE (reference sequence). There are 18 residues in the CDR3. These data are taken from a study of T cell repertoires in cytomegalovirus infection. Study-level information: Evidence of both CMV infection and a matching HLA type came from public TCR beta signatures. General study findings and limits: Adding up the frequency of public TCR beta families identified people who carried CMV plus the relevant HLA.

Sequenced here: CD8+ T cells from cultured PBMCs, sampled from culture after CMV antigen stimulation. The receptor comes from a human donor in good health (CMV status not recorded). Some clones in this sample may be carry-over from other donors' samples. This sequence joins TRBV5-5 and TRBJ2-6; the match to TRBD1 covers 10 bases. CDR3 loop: CASSPGQGPVSGANVLTF. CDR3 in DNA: TGTGCCAGCAGCCCGGGACAGGGGCCCGTCTCTGGGGCCAACGTCCTGACTTTC.